This T cell receptor (beta chain) appears in the sequencing data of a study of blood T cell repertoires in COVID-19. Clones were read by immunoSEQ multiplex PCR, and TCRdb kept only the in-frame ones, dropping some. The data show around 280,000 clones, approximately 90% seen once. Among Cohort 3 donors, those recovered had two negative PCRs, clearance, or symptom resolution. Unmatched junction bases numbered 8, after V lost 5 bases and J lost 4 bases. Germline V lookup: CDR1 SGHAT, CDR2 FQNNGV. This CDR3 has 16 residues. This chain uses TRBV11-2 with TRBJ2-5; 12 nucleotides match TRBD2. The clonotype originates from a woman in her thirties or forties who had recovered from COVID-19. The sequencing input was PBMCs or T cells enriched from blood (not recorded which). The CDR3 loop reads CASSPRLAGAIETQYF. CDR3 nucleotide sequence: TGTGCCAGCAGCCCCAGACTAGCGGGGGCCATAGAGACCCAGTACTTC.